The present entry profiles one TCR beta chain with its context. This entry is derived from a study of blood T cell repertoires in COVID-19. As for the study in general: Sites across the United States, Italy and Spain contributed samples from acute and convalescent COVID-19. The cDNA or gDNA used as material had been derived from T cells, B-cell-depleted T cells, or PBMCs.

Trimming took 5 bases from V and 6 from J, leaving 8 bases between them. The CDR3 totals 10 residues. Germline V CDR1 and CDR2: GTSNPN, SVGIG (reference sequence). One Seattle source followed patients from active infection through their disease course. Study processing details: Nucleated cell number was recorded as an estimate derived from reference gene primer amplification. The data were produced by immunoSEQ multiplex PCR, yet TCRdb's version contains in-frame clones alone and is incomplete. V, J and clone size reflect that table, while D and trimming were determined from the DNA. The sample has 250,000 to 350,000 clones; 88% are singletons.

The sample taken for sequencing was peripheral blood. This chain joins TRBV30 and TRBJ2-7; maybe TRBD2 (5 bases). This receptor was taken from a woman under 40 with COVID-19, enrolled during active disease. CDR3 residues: CAWGGGEQYF. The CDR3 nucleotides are TGTGCCTGGGGCGGAGGCGAGCAGTACTTC. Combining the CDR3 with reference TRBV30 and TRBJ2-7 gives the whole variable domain SQTIHQWPATLVQPVGSPLSLECTVEGTSNPNLYWYRQAAGRGLQLLFYSVGIGQISSEVPQNLSASRPQDRQFILSSKKLLLSDSGFYLCAWGGGEQYFGPGTRLTVT.